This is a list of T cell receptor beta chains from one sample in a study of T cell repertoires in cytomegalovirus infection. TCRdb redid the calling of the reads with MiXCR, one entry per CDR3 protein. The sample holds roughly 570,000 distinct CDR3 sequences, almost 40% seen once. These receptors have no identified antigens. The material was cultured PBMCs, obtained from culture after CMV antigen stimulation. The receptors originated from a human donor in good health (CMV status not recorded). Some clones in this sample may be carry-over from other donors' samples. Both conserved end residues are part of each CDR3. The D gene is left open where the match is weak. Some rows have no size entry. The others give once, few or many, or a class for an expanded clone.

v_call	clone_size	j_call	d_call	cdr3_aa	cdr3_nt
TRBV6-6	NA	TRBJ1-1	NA	CASSYISFMNTEAFF	TGTGCCAGCAGTTACATCTCGTTCATGAACACTGAAGCTTTCTTT
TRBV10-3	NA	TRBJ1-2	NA	CAVPWGGPGYGYTF	TGTGCCGTACCCTGGGGCGGTCCGGGCTATGGCTACACCTTC
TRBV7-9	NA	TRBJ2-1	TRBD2	CASSLWMSGGMDEQFF	TGTGCCAGCAGCTTATGGATGAGCGGGGGCATGGATGAGCAGTTCTTC
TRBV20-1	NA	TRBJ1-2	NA	CSARGGESNYGYTF	TGCAGTGCTAGAGGGGGGGAGAGTAACTATGGCTACACCTTC
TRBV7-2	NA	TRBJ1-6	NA	CASSLVVSANSPLHF	TGTGCCAGCAGCTTGGTGGTGTCAGCTAATTCACCCCTCCACTTC
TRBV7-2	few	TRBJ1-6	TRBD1	CASSARDSNSPLHF	TGTGCCAGCAGCGCCCGGGACAGCAATTCACCCCTCCACTTT
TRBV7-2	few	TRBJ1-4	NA	CASSLDRVGRGRNEKLFF	TGTGCCAGCAGCTTAGATCGTGTGGGCAGGGGCCGAAATGAAAAACTGTTTTTT
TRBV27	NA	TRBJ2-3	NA	CASSLFTRPTADTQYF	TGTGCCAGCAGTTTATTTACACGACCCACGGCAGATACGCAGTATTTT
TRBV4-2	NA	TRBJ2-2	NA	CASSQRGRAGELFF	TGTGCCAGCAGCCAACGCGGCAGGGCCGGGGAGCTGTTTTTT
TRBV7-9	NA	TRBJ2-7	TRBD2	CASSLWDTSGGNF	TGTGCCAGCAGCTTATGGGATACTAGCGGGGGAAACTTC
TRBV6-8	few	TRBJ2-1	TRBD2	CASSYLAGGRDEQFF	TGTGCCAGCAGTTACCTAGCGGGGGGGCGGGATGAGCAGTTCTTC
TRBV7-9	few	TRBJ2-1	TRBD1	CASSRTGTGGNNEQFF	TGTGCCAGCAGCCGTACCGGGACAGGGGGGAACAATGAGCAGTTCTTC
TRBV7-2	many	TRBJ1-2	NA	CASSFGEGGYTF	TGTGCCAGCAGCTTTGGAGAAGGTGGCTACACCTTC
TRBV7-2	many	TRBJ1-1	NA	CASSVDGGFTEAFF	TGTGCCAGCAGCGTGGACGGAGGTTTCACTGAAGCTTTCTTT
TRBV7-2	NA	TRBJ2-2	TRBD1	CASSLAQGAATGELFF	TGTGCCAGCAGCTTGGCGCAGGGGGCGGCCACCGGGGAGCTGTTTTTT
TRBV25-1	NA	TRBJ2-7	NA	CASVSGQKQYF	TGTGCCAGCGTAAGCGGGCAGAAGCAGTACTTC
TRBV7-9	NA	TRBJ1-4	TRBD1	CASSVSTGLEKLFF	TGTGCCAGCAGCGTCTCGACAGGGCTTGAAAAACTGTTTTTT
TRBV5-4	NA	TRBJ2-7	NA	CASSLPGGESYEQYF	TGTGCCAGCAGCCTGCCCGGCGGAGAGTCCTACGAGCAGTACTTC
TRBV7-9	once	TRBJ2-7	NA	CASSPKGDVDEQYF	TGTGCCAGCAGCCCCAAGGGGGACGTGGACGAGCAGTACTTC
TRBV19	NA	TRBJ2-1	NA	CASTGRVDWGVLGQFF	TGTGCCAGTACCGGCCGGGTGGACTGGGGAGTCCTGGGGCAGTTCTTC
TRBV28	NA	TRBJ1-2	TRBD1	CASRLDRGLYGYTF	TGTGCCAGCAGGCTAGACAGGGGGCTCTATGGCTACACCTTC
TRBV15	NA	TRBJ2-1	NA	CATSEWGQRGSYNEQFF	TGTGCCACCAGCGAATGGGGGCAGCGAGGCTCCTACAATGAGCAGTTCTTC
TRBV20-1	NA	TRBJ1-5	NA	CSAIYGAILFDSNQPQHF	TGCAGTGCTATCTACGGGGCCATTTTATTCGATAGCAATCAGCCCCAGCATTTT
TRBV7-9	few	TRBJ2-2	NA	CASSHLLDQARKYTGELFF	TGTGCCAGCAGCCACTTACTAGACCAAGCAAGGAAATACACCGGGGAGCTGTTTTTT
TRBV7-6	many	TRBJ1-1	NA	CASSQNPNTEAFF	TGTGCCAGCAGCCAAAACCCGAACACTGAAGCTTTCTTT
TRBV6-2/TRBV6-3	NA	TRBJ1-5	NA	CASTQGYQPQHF	TGTGCCAGCACACAGGGATATCAGCCCCAGCATTTT
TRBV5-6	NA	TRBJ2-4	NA	CASSFGDIQYF	TGTGCCAGCAGCTTCGGGGACATTCAGTACTTC
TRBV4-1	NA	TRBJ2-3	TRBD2	CASSQILAEVRAQYF	TGCGCCAGCAGCCAGATACTAGCGGAAGTACGTGCGCAGTATTTT
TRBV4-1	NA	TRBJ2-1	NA	CASSPGVRDEQFF	TGCGCCAGCAGCCCGGGGGTACGGGACGAGCAGTTCTTC
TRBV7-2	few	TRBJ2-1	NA	CASSYTYTGPETDNEQFF	TGTGCCAGCAGCTATACTTATACAGGGCCCGAGACGGACAATGAGCAGTTCTTC
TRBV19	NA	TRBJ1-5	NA	CASRRERGQPQHF	TGTGCCAGTAGGAGGGAGAGGGGGCAGCCCCAGCATTTT
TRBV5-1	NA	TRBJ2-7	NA	CASSPLDSYEQYF	TGCGCCAGCAGCCCCCTTGACTCCTACGAGCAGTACTTC
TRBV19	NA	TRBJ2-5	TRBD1	CASRDPRTGGETQYF	TGTGCCAGTAGAGACCCGAGGACAGGGGGAGAGACCCAGTACTTC
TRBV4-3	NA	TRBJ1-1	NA	CASSHPPGVSVNTEAFF	TGCGCCAGCAGCCATCCCCCAGGGGTTTCGGTTAACACTGAAGCTTTCTTT
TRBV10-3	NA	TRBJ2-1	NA	CAIRAWDNEQFF	TGTGCCATCCGGGCATGGGACAATGAGCAGTTCTTC
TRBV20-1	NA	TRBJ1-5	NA	CSARVPGSLSNQPQHF	TGCAGTGCTAGAGTCCCGGGTTCACTAAGCAATCAGCCCCAGCATTTT
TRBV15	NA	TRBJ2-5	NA	CATSREEVQETQYF	TGTGCCACCAGCAGAGAGGAGGTCCAAGAGACCCAGTACTTC
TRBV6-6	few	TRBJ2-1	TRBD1	CASSYRDRYNEQFF	TGTGCCAGCAGTTACCGGGACAGATACAATGAGCAGTTCTTC
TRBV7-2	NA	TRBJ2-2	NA	CASSLVPGGELFF	TGTGCCAGCAGCTTAGTCCCGGGAGGGGAGCTGTTTTTT
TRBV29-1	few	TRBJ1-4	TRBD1	CSVSNRGRGTNEKLFF	TGCAGCGTGTCGAACAGGGGAAGAGGGACTAATGAAAAACTGTTTTTT
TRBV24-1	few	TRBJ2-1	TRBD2	CATSDISGGPYNEQFF	TGTGCCACCAGTGATATTAGCGGGGGGCCCTACAATGAGCAGTTCTTC
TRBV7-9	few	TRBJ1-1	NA	CASSSGGAFF	TGTGCCAGCAGCTCCGGGGGGGCTTTCTTT
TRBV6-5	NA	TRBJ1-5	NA	CASSRAARGSVQPQHF	TGTGCCAGCAGCCGGGCGGCGCGTGGCTCGGTCCAGCCCCAGCATTTT
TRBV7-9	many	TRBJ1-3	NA	CASSRMWETGNTIYF	TGTGCCAGCAGCAGAATGTGGGAAACAGGAAACACCATATATTTT